The 32 T cell receptor beta chains below all came from one sample that was sequenced in a study of monozygotic twins with inflammatory bowel disease. One entry per CDR3 protein, without DNA, is what TCRdb gives after re-calling the 5' RACE reads. The listing contains approximately 400,000 distinct CDR3 sequences. Specimen: blood. Receptors originate from a human donor with ulcerative colitis or Crohn's disease, or a healthy co-twin of an affected twin (not recorded which).

The chain joins TRBV15 to TRBJ2-1. The germline CDR1 and CDR2 sequences are LNHNV and YYDKDF (reference sequence). The CDR3 runs to 16 residues. The CDR3 region is CATSRIPGTHNNEQFF. Together with reference TRBV15 and TRBJ2-1, the CDR3 gives the full variable domain: DAMVIQNPRYQVTQFGKPVTLSCSQTLNHNVMYWYQQKSSQAPKLLFHYYDKDFNNEADTPDNFQSRRPNTSFCFLDIRSPGLGDTAMYLCATSRIPGTHNNEQFFGPGTRLTVL.

The J gene is TRBJ2-7, the V gene TRBV30. The CDR3 is made up of 13 amino acids. Germline V gene sequence: CDR1 GTSNPN, CDR2 SVGIG (reference sequence). The chain's CDR3 is CAWSGTGYREQYF.

The V and J genes are TRBV27 and TRBJ2-3. This CDR3 spans 15 amino acids. CDR1 and CDR2 (germline): MNHEY, SMNVEV (reference sequence). This CDR3 is CASSLTTLYTDTQYF.

This sequence joins TRBV12-3 or TRBV12-4 and TRBJ1-2. The CDR3 covers 13 residues. CDR3 in amino acids: CASSFDGHYGYTF.

The genes are TRBV5-1 and TRBJ2-3; with no DNA, the TCRdb D assignment of TRBD1 cannot be verified. CDR3 size: 15 residues. Germline V gene lookup returns CDR1 SGHRS and CDR2 YFSETQ. CDR3 sequence reads: CASSSRRGFGDTQYF. Based on the CDR3 plus reference TRBV5-1 and TRBJ2-3, the full variable domain is KAGVTQTPRYLIKTRGQQVTLSCSPISGHRSVSWYQQTPGQGLQFLFEYFSETQRNKGNFPGRFSGRQFSNSRSEMNVSTLELGDSALYLCASSSRRGFGDTQYFGPGTRLTVL.

This sequence joins TRBV15 and TRBJ2-7; TCRdb's assignment of TRBD2 cannot be checked, as there is no DNA. The CDR3 has 16 amino acids. Germline CDR1 is LNHNV and CDR2 is YYDKDF (reference sequence). The CDR3 here is CANSRDWASSLYEQYF.

The J gene is TRBJ2-5, the V gene TRBV6-2 or TRBV6-3; TCRdb returns TRBD2, unconfirmable since there is no DNA. From germline, CDR1 is MNHEY and CDR2 SVGEGT. The CDR3 covers 16 residues. The CDR3 reads CASSYSKGLVKETQYF.

The V gene is TRBV27, the J gene TRBJ1-1. Germline V lookup: CDR1 MNHEY, CDR2 SMNVEV (reference sequence). CDR3 length: 15 amino acids. CDR3 residues: CASSRAIYVNTEAFF.

The chain combines TRBV7-8 with TRBJ2-1; the D call from TCRdb, TRBD2, cannot be confirmed without DNA. Germline CDR1 is SGHVS and CDR2 is FQNEAQ. The length of the CDR3 is 14 residues. The CDR3 is CASSLGPGGNEQFF.

The V call is TRBV5-1, the J call TRBJ1-5. Germline V CDR1 and CDR2: SGHRS, YFSETQ. The CDR3 length is 15 residues. The CDR3 sequence: CASSLDGGTTQPQHF.

The chain links TRBV4-3 to TRBJ2-7; TCRdb reports TRBD1, a call that lacks DNA to check it against. Germline CDR1 is LGHNA and CDR2 is YSLEER. The CDR3 is 13 residues long. CDR3 sequence: CASSQGRAYEQYF.

The chain recombines TRBV7-2 with TRBJ1-6; TCRdb selects TRBD1, and the lack of DNA leaves this call unchecked. There are 15 residues in the CDR3. Germline V gene lookup returns CDR1 SGHTA and CDR2 FQGNSA. CDR3 sequence: CASSLTRGSGSPLHF.

V gene TRBV5-1 combines with J gene TRBJ2-7; TCRdb indicates TRBD1, and absent DNA this call remains unverified. There are 16 residues in the CDR3. Germline lookup yields CDR1 SGHRS and CDR2 YFSETQ. This chain's CDR3 is CASSSGQGIGRYEQYF.

The V call is TRBV7-9, the J call TRBJ2-3; TCRdb's D call of TRBD2 is untestable without DNA. From germline, CDR1 is SEHNR and CDR2 FQNEAQ (reference sequence). This CDR3 spans 15 amino acids. The CDR3 is CASSLGTSRTDTQYF.

V gene TRBV20-1 combines with J gene TRBJ2-1; without DNA, the TCRdb call of TRBD1 cannot be checked. Germline CDR1 DFQATT, CDR2 SNEGSKA (reference sequence). The CDR3 runs to 16 residues. CDR3: CSARDPAGGERNEQFF.

The J gene is TRBJ1-6, the V gene TRBV7-8; no DNA is available, so the TRBD1 call from TCRdb remains unchecked. Germline CDR1 SGHVS, CDR2 FQNEAQ. The CDR3 is made up of 17 amino acids. The CDR3 sequence: CASSPPGGSSYNSPLHF.

The V call is TRBV12-3 or TRBV12-4, the J call TRBJ2-7; TCRdb selects TRBD1, and the lack of DNA leaves this call unchecked. The CDR3 consists of 15 residues. CDR3 residues: CASTLGGQGSYEQYF.

The chain links TRBV5-1 to TRBJ2-5. CDR3 length equals 14 residues. CDR1 and CDR2 (germline): SGHRS, YFSETQ. CDR3 sequence: CASSLPQGGETQYF.

The V and J genes are TRBV6-5 and TRBJ2-1; the TCRdb call, TRBD2, lacks DNA for checking. CDR3 length: 17 residues. Per germline, CDR1 MNHEY and CDR2 SVGAGI. The CDR3 loop reads CASSYRTSGGSYNEQFF.

J is TRBJ1-5 and V is TRBV6-2 or TRBV6-3; TCRdb picks TRBD1, but there is no DNA to check that call. CDR1 and CDR2 (germline): MNHEY, SVGEGT. This CDR3 is built from 13 residues. The CDR3 region is CAIRQGHNQPQHF.

This chain joins TRBV4-3 and TRBJ1-4. CDR3 length equals 16 residues. The germline V gene encodes CDR1 LGHNA and CDR2 YSLEER. This CDR3 reads CASSQVLLGTKEKLFF.

The V and J genes are TRBV5-1 and TRBJ2-7; no DNA is available, so the TRBD1 call from TCRdb remains unchecked. CDR1 SGHRS and CDR2 YFSETQ come from the germline V gene. CDR3 length: 12 residues. CDR3 residues: CASSWQGYEQYF.

V and J are TRBV4-3 and TRBJ1-4. CDR3 length: 15 amino acids. Germline values: CDR1 LGHNA, CDR2 YSLEER. This CDR3 reads CASSQVWDNAEKLFF.

The V and J genes are TRBV18 and TRBJ1-5. The CDR3 consists of 14 residues. In germline, CDR1 is KGHSH, CDR2 LQKENI. The CDR3: CASSPDKLNQPQHF.

The CDR3 loop reads CASSLDGQVRDTQYF. The rearrangement joins TRBV7-2 to TRBJ2-3; TCRdb's D call of TRBD1 is untestable without DNA. Germline loops: CDR1 SGHTA, CDR2 FQGNSA. This CDR3 comprises 15 residues.

This chain links TRBV7-2 with TRBJ2-7; TCRdb's D call of TRBD1 is untestable without DNA. CDR3 size: 15 residues. Looked up from germline, CDR1 is SGHTA and CDR2 is FQGNSA. The CDR3 loop is CASSQWDRGNYEQYF.

The chain uses TRBV18 and TRBJ1-4; as DNA is missing, the TRBD1 call by TCRdb cannot be tested. This CDR3 is 15 amino acids long. The germline V gene encodes CDR1 KGHSH and CDR2 LQKENI. CDR3 in amino acids: CASSPLQGGREKLFF.

V usage is TRBV5-1 and J usage is TRBJ2-1; TCRdb's D gene call, TRBD1, goes unchecked for lack of DNA. The CDR3 covers 15 residues. The germline V gene encodes CDR1 SGHRS and CDR2 YFSETQ. CDR3: CASRNQGQSYNEQFF.

The CDR3 sequence: CASSHGAHTDTQYF. This chain uses TRBV6-5 with TRBJ2-3; TCRdb reports TRBD1, a call that lacks DNA to check it against. The CDR3 spans 14 residues. Germline V gene sequence: CDR1 MNHEY, CDR2 SVGAGI.

The chain recombines TRBV18 with TRBJ2-2; the D call from TCRdb, TRBD1, cannot be confirmed without DNA. CDR1 is KGHSH, CDR2 LQKENI, per germline. There are 17 residues in the CDR3. CDR3 protein: CASSPPAGQGATGELFF.

This chain uses TRBV9 with TRBJ2-7. Germline V gene sequence: CDR1 SGDLS, CDR2 YYNGEE. The CDR3 is 15 amino acids. CDR3 in amino acids: CASSVEGGDYYEQYF.

The V and J genes are TRBV7-9 and TRBJ1-2; TCRdb proposes TRBD1, but this gene call is untestable without DNA. Germline values: CDR1 SEHNR, CDR2 FQNEAQ (reference sequence). This CDR3 has 16 amino acids. The CDR3: CASRSIFGGSNYGYTF.